This is a list of T cell receptor beta chains from one sample in a study of T cell responses to AZD1222 COVID-19 vaccine. Using immunoSEQ multiplex PCR, the repertoire was profiled, and TCRdb retains in-frame clones only, with some absent. The table lists about 140,000 clones, roughly 93% of them singletons. Sequences were derived from peripheral blood, sampled 28 days after the second AZD1222 dose. These receptors were obtained from an adult who received the AZD1222 COVID-19 vaccine. Both conserved end residues are part of each CDR3. D genes are given only for firm matches. Rows may omit the clone size; those that give it use once, few, many or a size class.

d_call j_call v_call clone_size cdr3_nt cdr3_aa
. TRBJ1-4 TRBV10-2 . TGCGCCAGCGGGCAGAGGGGACGGGGGGAAAAACTGTTTTTT CASGQRGRGEKLFF
. TRBJ2-3 TRBV6-5 . TGTGCCAGCAGTTACAGGGGACAAAACACAGATACGCAGTATTTT CASSYRGQNTDTQYF
. TRBJ2-6 TRBV5-4 . TGTGCCAGCAGCTTTGGCACCCCTGGTGGGGCCAACGTCCTGACTTTC CASSFGTPGGANVLTF
. TRBJ2-3 TRBV6-1 . TGTGCCAGCAGTGAAGTTGACAGGCTATACACAGATACGCAGTATTTT CASSEVDRLYTDTQYF
. TRBJ2-2 TRBV29-1 . TGCAGCGCCCGGCGAGGGGTTTCCGGGGAGCTGTTTTTT CSARRGVSGELFF
TRBD2 TRBJ2-7 TRBV14 . TGTGCCAGCAGCCAAGTCCAGACTAGCACCGAGCAGTACTTC CASSQVQTSTEQYF
. TRBJ1-1 TRBV5-4 . TGTGCCAGCAGCCGTACAGGGAACACTGAAGCTTTCTTT CASSRTGNTEAFF
TRBD1 TRBJ2-7 TRBV7-8 . TGTGCCAGCAGCCCTAGGACAGGGTCCCTCTACGAGCAGTACTTC CASSPRTGSLYEQYF
. TRBJ2-7 TRBV5-4 . TGTGCCAGCAGCTTCGGGGTTTTCTACGAGCAGTACTTC CASSFGVFYEQYF
. TRBJ2-3 TRBV27 . TGTGCCAGCAGTTTAAGTCCAGGGGCCAGCACAGATACGCAGTATTTT CASSLSPGASTDTQYF
. TRBJ1-2 TRBV11-1 . TGTGCCAGCAGCTGGGGAGGCTATGGCTACACCTTC CASSWGGYGYTF
. TRBJ2-1 TRBV13 . TGTGCCAGCAGCTCGACTCGGGGGGCGGGGAGCTCCTACAATGAGCAGTTCTTC CASSSTRGAGSSYNEQFF
TRBD2 TRBJ2-7 TRBV18 . TGTGCCAGCTCCCTCGGACTAGCGGAGCAGTACTTC CASSLGLAEQYF
. TRBJ2-2 TRBV11-2 . TGTGCCAGCAGGGGCCGATCGCCGAACACCGGGGAGCTGTTTTTT CASRGRSPNTGELFF
. TRBJ2-7 TRBV7-9 few TGTGCCAGCAGCTTAGCGGCCGTTGCCTCCTACGAGCAGTACTTC CASSLAAVASYEQYF
TRBD1 TRBJ1-1 TRBV29-1 . TGCAGCGTTGTGGGTGACAGGGATGAAGCTTTCTTT CSVVGDRDEAFF
TRBD1 TRBJ1-1 TRBV4-1 . TGCGCCAGCAGCCAAGTACAGGGGGACACTGAAGCTTTCTTT CASSQVQGDTEAFF
. TRBJ1-5 TRBV16 . TGTGCCAGCAGCCAATTCGGCAGCAATCAGCCCCAGCATTTT CASSQFGSNQPQHF
. TRBJ1-4 TRBV7-9 . TGTGCCAGCAGCTTAGAACAGTCTAATGAAAAACTGTTTTTT CASSLEQSNEKLFF
. TRBJ1-6 TRBV6-5 . TGTGCCAGCAGAGGAGACGGTATTTATAATTCACCCCTCCACTTT CASRGDGIYNSPLHF
TRBD2 TRBJ2-7 TRBV4-1 . TGCGCCAGCAGCCAAAGACCGGGACTAGCGGGAGGGCCGGTTTCCGACGAGCAGTACTTC CASSQRPGLAGGPVSDEQYF
TRBD1 TRBJ1-1 TRBV9 . TGTGCCAGCAGCGTAGGAAAAGGGCCCAGAGGGACAGCCATTGAAGCTTTCTTT CASSVGKGPRGTAIEAFF
. TRBJ1-1 TRBV12-3/TRBV12-4 . TGTGCCAGCAGTTGGACCCTTGATGTAGCTTTCTTT CASSWTLDVAFF
TRBD1 TRBJ1-4 TRBV3-1/TRBV3-2 few TGTGCCAGCAGCCTCAAGGACAGGGGCTATAGTAATGAAAAACTGTTTTTT CASSLKDRGYSNEKLFF
TRBD2 TRBJ2-1 TRBV3-1/TRBV3-2 . TGTGCCAGCAGCCTACTAGCGGGGGAGCAGTTCTTC CASSLLAGEQFF
. TRBJ1-2 TRBV9 . TGTGCCAGCAGCTACAGCTATGACTATGGCTACACCTTC CASSYSYDYGYTF
. TRBJ1-2 TRBV30 . TGTGCCTGTCAAGGCAGGGCCTATGGCTACACCTTC CACQGRAYGYTF
. TRBJ1-6 TRBV7-2 . TGTGCCAGCAGCTCCTTCACGGACCGTTCACCCCTCCACTTT CASSSFTDRSPLHF
. TRBJ1-5 TRBV27 . TGTGCCAGAGTATACAAAAGGTGGGGTTATAGCAATCAGCCCCAGCATTTT CARVYKRWGYSNQPQHF
TRBD2 TRBJ2-5 TRBV5-4 . TGTGCCAGCAGCTTGAAGTTGGCGGGGGAAGAGACCCAGTACTTC CASSLKLAGEETQYF
TRBD1 TRBJ2-5 TRBV5-8 . TGTGCCAGCAGCTTTGGGACAGGGAATTACCAAGAGACCCAGTACTTC CASSFGTGNYQETQYF
TRBD1 TRBJ2-7 TRBV6-5 . TGTGCCAGCAGCGAGGGACAGGGACAAACCTACGAGCAGTACTTC CASSEGQGQTYEQYF